This T cell receptor beta chain comes out of a study of shared clonotypes between healthy human individuals. Sequencing used immunoSEQ multiplex PCR; TCRdb keeps in-frame clones, though not all of them. The profile shows 1.6 million or so clones, around 98.5% of them singletons. The CDR3 length is 15 residues. Trimming shortened V by 5 bases and J by 3 bases, and 15 bases separated the two germline ends. CDR1 MNHEY and CDR2 SMNVEV come from the germline V gene (reference sequence). Sequenced material: naive CD4+ T cells sorted from blood. Subset: CD45RA+ positively selected. The rearrangement joins TRBV27 to TRBJ2-3; D is uncertain. The clonotype originates from a man between 25 and 39 years old in good health. This CDR3 reads CASSPRADRTDTQYF. The CDR3, as DNA: TGTGCCAGCAGTCCCCGGGCAGATAGGACAGATACGCAGTATTTT.